The next 4 T cell receptor beta chains were all read from a single sample in a study of T cells in Graves' hyperthyroidism and ophthalmopathy. Amplification of TCR beta CDR3 regions used RNA as the template. HTBI primers drove first-round RT-PCR of the TCR CDR3. Using its own MiXCR run on the multiplex PCR reads, TCRdb lists one record per CDR3 protein. The repertoire consists of approximately 370,000 distinct CDR3 sequences, with approximately 15% occurring once and the leading ten covering about 30%. The sequenced sample consisted of blood. These receptors all come from a woman aged 25 to 39 with Graves' hyperthyroidism.

The rearrangement links TRBV5-1 to TRBJ2-7; 7 positions match TRBD1. V shed 5 bases and J 2 bases; nucleotides not matched to a gene: 7. The CDR3 has 14 residues. Looked up from germline, CDR1 is SGHRS and CDR2 is YFSETQ. CDR3 sequence (DNA): TGCGCCAGCAGTTCGCCGGGACAGCCCTACGAGCAGTACTTC. This encodes CASSSPGQPYEQYF.

This clonotype was recorded many times. The chain carries TRBV28 and TRBJ2-3; TRBD1 matches 7 bases. The CDR3 loop spans 15 amino acids. V trimming: 7 bases; J trimming: 3 bases; junction bases outside the gene matches: 10. Germline lookup yields CDR1 MDHEN and CDR2 SYDVKM. The CDR3 here is CASTQSTGWTDTQYF. DNA of the CDR3: TGTGCCAGCACCCAATCGACAGGGTGGACAGATACGCAGTATTTT.

V usage is TRBV19 and J usage is TRBJ2-1; no firm D call. The CDR3 consists of 13 residues. Germline CDR1 reads LNHDA; CDR2 reads SQIVND (reference sequence). Trimming removed 5 bases at V and 9 bases at J, with 14 bases between. DNA of the CDR3: TGTGCCAGTAGTCCCTCTCTCACGGGTGAGCAGTTCTTC. Protein product: CASSPSLTGEQFF.

In this sample, this clonotype turned up many times. The rearrangement uses TRBV2 and TRBJ1-2; no definite D call. The CDR3 spans 13 residues. Trimming left V 3 bases short and J 8 bases short, with 13 bases between. CDR1 is SNHLY, CDR2 FYNNEI, per germline. The CDR3 DNA is TGTGCCAGCAGTGAGTTTCACGCCGGGGGCTACACCTTC. Translating it yields CASSEFHAGGYTF.